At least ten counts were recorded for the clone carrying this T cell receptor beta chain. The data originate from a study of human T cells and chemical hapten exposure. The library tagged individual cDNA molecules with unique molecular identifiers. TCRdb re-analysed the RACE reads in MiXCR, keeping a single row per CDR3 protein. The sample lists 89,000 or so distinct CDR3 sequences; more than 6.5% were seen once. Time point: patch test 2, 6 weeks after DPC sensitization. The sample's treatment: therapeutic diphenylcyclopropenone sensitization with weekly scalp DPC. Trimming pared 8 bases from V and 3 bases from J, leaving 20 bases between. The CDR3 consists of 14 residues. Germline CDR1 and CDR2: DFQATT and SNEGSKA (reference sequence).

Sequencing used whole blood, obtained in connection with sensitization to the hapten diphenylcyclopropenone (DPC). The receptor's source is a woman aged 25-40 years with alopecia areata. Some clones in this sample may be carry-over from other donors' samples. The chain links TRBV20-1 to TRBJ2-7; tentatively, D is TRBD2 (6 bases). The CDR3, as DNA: TGCAGTTCTGTGCGTGGCGGGAAACTCTACGAGCAGTACTTC. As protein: CSSVRGGKLYEQYF.